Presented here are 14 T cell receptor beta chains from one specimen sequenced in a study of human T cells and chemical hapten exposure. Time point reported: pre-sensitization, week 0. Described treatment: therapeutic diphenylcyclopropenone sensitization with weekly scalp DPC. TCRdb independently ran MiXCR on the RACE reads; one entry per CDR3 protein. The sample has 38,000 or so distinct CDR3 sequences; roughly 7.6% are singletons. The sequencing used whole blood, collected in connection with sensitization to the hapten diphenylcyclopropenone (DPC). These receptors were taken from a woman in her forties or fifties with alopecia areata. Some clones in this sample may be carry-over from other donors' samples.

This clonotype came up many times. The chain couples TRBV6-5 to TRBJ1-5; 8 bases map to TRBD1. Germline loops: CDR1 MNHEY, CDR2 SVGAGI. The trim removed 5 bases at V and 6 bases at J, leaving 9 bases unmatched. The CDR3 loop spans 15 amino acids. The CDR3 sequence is CASSQDRAQRQPQHF. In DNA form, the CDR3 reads TGTGCCAGCAGTCAGGACAGGGCTCAGCGTCAGCCCCAGCATTTT.

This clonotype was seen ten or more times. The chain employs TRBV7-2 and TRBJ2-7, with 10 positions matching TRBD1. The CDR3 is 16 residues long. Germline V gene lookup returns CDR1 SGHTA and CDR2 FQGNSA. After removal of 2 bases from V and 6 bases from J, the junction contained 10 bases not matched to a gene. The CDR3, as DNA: TGTGCCAGCAGCTTATCAGTGGGACAGGGGAGAGGCGAGCAGTACTTC. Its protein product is CASSLSVGQGRGEQYF.

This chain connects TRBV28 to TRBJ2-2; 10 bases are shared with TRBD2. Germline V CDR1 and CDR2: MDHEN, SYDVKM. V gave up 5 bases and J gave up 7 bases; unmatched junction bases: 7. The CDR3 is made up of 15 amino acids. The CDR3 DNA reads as TGTGCCAGCAGTAGCGGGAGGGCCCTCATCGGGGAGCTGTTTTTT. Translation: CASSSGRALIGELFF.

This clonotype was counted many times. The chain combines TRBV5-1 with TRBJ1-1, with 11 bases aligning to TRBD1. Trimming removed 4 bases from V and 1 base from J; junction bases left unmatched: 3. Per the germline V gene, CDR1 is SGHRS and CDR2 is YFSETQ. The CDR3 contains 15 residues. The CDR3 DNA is TGCGCCAGCAGCGCGGACAGGGGGCCGAACACTGAAGCTTTCTTT. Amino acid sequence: CASSADRGPNTEAFF.

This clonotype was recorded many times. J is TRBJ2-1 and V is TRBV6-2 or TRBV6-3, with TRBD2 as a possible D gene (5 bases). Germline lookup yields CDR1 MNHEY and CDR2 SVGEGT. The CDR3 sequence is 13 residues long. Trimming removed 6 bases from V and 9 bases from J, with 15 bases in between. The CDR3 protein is CASSNGPGFEQFF. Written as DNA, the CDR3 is TGTGCCAGCAGCAACGGGCCGGGGTTTGAGCAGTTCTTC.

The CDR3 DNA follows: TGCGCCAGCAGTGATTTCCCCGGGGAGCTGTTTTTT. This sequence encodes CASSDFPGELFF. This chain connects TRBV10-2 to TRBJ2-2; D unclear. The V end was cut by 3 bases, the J end by 6 bases, with 5 bases between. The CDR3 sequence is 12 residues long. The V gene's germline CDR1 is WSHSY and CDR2 SAAADI.

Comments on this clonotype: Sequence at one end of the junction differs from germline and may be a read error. The chain's CDR3 is CSAESGYGYTF. The CDR3 DNA is TGCAGCGCTGAATCTGGTTATGGCTACACCTTC. V is TRBV29-1 and J is TRBJ1-2, with D uncertain. The CDR3 consists of 11 residues. In germline, CDR1 is SQVTM, CDR2 ANQGSEA. The full variable domain, in which reference TRBV29-1 and TRBJ1-2 provide the parts outside the CDR3, is SAVISQKPSRDICQRGTSLTIQCQVDSQVTMMFWYRQQPGQSLTLIATANQGSEATYESGFVIDKFPISRPNLTFSTLTVSNMSPEDSSIYLCSAESGYGYTFGSGTRLTVV.

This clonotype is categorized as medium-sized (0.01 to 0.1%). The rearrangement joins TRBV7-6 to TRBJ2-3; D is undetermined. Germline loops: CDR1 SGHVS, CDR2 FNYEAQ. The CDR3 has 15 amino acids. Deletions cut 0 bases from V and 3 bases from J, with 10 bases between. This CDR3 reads CASSLADGGTDTQYF. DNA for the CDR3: TGTGCCAGCAGCTTAGCGGATGGCGGTACAGATACGCAGTATTTT.

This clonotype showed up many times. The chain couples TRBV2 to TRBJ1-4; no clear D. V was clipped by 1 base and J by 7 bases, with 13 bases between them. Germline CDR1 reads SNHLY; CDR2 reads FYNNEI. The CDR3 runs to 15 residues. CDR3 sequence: CASSEEGRGGEKLFF. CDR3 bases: TGTGCCAGCAGTGAAGAGGGCAGAGGCGGTGAAAAACTGTTTTTT.

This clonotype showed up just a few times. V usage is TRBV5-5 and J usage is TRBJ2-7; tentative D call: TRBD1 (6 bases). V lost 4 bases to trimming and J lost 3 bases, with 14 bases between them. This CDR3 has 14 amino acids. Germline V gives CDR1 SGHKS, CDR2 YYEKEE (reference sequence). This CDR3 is CASSTYRDNYEQYF. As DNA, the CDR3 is TGTGCCAGCAGCACTTACCGGGACAACTACGAGCAGTACTTC.

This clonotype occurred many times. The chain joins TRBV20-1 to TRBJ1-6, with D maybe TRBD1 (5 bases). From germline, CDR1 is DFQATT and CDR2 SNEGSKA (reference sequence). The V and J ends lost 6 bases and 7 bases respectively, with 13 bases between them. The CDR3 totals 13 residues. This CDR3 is CSAGETRNSPLHF. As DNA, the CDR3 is TGCAGTGCAGGGGAGACAAGGAATTCACCCCTCCACTTT.

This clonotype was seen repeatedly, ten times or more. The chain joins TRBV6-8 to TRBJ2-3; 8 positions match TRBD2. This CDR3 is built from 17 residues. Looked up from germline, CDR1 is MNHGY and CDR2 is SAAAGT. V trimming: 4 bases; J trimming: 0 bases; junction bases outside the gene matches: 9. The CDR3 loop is CASSFRTSSSSTDTQYF. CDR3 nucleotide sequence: TGTGCCAGCAGTTTTCGGACTAGCAGTTCCAGCACAGATACGCAGTATTTT.

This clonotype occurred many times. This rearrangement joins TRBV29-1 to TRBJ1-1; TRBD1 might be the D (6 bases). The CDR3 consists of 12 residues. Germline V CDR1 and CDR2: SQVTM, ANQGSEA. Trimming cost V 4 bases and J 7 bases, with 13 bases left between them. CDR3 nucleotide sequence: TGCAGCGTTGGGGACAATCTGGTTGAAGCTTTCTTT. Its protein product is CSVGDNLVEAFF.

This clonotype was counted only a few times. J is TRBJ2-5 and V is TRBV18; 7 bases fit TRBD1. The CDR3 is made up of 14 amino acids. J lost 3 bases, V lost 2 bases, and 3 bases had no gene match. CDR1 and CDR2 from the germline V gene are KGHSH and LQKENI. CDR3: CASSPRTGEETQYF. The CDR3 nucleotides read TGTGCCAGCTCACCAAGAACAGGGGAAGAGACCCAGTACTTC.